One sample yielded the 24 T cell receptor beta chains listed below, sequenced in a study of neoadjuvant nivolumab and ipilimumab in lung cancer. Assay used: immunoSEQ multiplex PCR; TCRdb lists only in-frame clones, some missing. The data hold 8,500 to 10,000 clones, with about 74% observed a single time. Here the sequenced sample was tumor tissue, taken after neoadjuvant nivolumab, alone or with ipilimumab, at or shortly before surgery. Receptors were obtained from an adult with non-small cell lung cancer. Some clones in this sample may be carry-over from other donors' samples.

V gene TRBV19 combines with J gene TRBJ2-7; 7 positions match TRBD2. Germline V lookup: CDR1 LNHDA, CDR2 SQIVND (reference sequence). This CDR3 is built from 15 residues. Germline trimming cut 6 bases from V and 0 bases from J; bases unmatched to any gene: 8. This CDR3 is CASSQEGLPSYEQYF. CDR3 DNA sequence: TGTGCCAGTAGCCAAGAGGGACTACCCTCCTACGAGCAGTACTTC.

CDR3 region: CASSPRGQLYSPLHF. CDR3 nucleotide sequence: TGTGCCAGCAGCCCGAGGGGACAGTTATATTCACCCCTCCACTTT. The chain couples TRBV11-2 to TRBJ1-6; 7 bases are shared with TRBD1. The V and J ends lost 5 bases and 8 bases, in that order; junction bases with no gene match: 9. The CDR3 is 15 residues long. Germline V gives CDR1 SGHAT, CDR2 FQNNGV.

This clone was recorded a few times. The gene calls are TRBV18 and TRBJ1-1; D remains ambiguous. V lost 6 bases to trimming and J lost 7 bases, with 9 bases between them. This CDR3 spans 11 amino acids. Per the germline V gene, CDR1 is KGHSH and CDR2 is LQKENI. CDR3 DNA: TGTGCCAGCTCTTCACAACTTGAAGCTTTCTTT. This sequence encodes CASSSQLEAFF.

The chain couples TRBV6-5 to TRBJ1-6; 12 positions match TRBD1. CDR3 length: 15 residues. With V trimmed by 10 bases and J by 5 bases, 6 bases remained unmatched. Germline values: CDR1 MNHEY, CDR2 SVGAGI. CDR3 amino acids: CATSGTGGDNSPLHF. CDR3 coding DNA: TGTGCCACCTCCGGGACAGGGGGCGATAATTCACCCCTCCACTTT.

This chain's CDR3 is CASSGWQGADTQYF. The CDR3 DNA follows: TGTGCCAGTAGTGGCTGGCAGGGCGCGGATACGCAGTATTTT. The V and J genes are TRBV19 and TRBJ2-3, with D possibly matching TRBD1 (5 bases). CDR1 LNHDA and CDR2 SQIVND come from the germline V gene (reference sequence). The V end lost 5 bases, the J end lost 6 bases, and 15 bases lay between the germline ends. The CDR3 consists of 14 residues.

V and J are TRBV6-5 and TRBJ2-7; 7 nucleotides align to TRBD1. The CDR3 runs 13 residues. V lost 6 bases and J lost 2; bases outside the gene matches: 4. Germline values: CDR1 MNHEY, CDR2 SVGAGI. CDR3 coding DNA: TGTGCCAGCAGACCAGGGGGTCCCTACGAGCAGTACTTC. Residues: CASRPGGPYEQYF.

The V call is TRBV11-1, the J call TRBJ2-6, with TRBD1 identical over 11 bases. This CDR3 is built from 17 residues. Losses at the gene ends were 1 base for V and 2 bases for J; bases not matched to a gene: 1. The germline V gene has CDR1 SGHAT and CDR2 FQDESV (reference sequence). The CDR3 nucleotides are TGTGCCAGCAGCTTAGTGGGACAGGGGGCTGGGGCCAACGTCCTGACTTTC. Translating gives CASSLVGQGAGANVLTF. The full variable domain, in which reference TRBV11-1 and TRBJ2-6 provide the parts outside the CDR3, is EAEVAQSPRYKITEKSQAVAFWCDPISGHATLYWYRQILGQGPELLVQFQDESVVDDSQLPKDRFSAERLKGVDSTLKIQPAELGDSAMYLCASSLVGQGAGANVLTFGAGSRLTVL.

This clone was found once. The V gene is TRBV6-1, the J gene TRBJ1-2, with D possibly being TRBD1 (5 bases). The V end lost 5 bases, the J end lost 3 bases, and 10 bases lay between the germline ends. There are 13 residues in the CDR3. CDR1 MNHNS and CDR2 SASEGT come from the germline V gene. CDR3 in DNA: TGTGCCAGCAGTTCGACAGTCTACTATGGCTACACCTTC. It is translated as CASSSTVYYGYTF.

The V gene is TRBV5-1, the J gene TRBJ2-5; 11 bases map to TRBD2. Germline V lookup: CDR1 SGHRS, CDR2 YFSETQ. The V gene end was trimmed by 4 bases and the J gene end by 0 bases; junction bases not matched to a gene: 5. This CDR3 is 16 amino acids long. CDR3 nucleotide sequence: TGCGCCAGCAGCACCTCTAGCGGGGGGTACCAAGAGACCCAGTACTTC. It is translated as CASSTSSGGYQETQYF.

This chain joins TRBV11-3 and TRBJ2-5; 8 bases map to TRBD1. This CDR3 is built from 15 residues. V shed 5 bases, J shed 5 bases, and the junction held 10 bases outside the gene matches. The germline V gene has CDR1 SGHNT and CDR2 YENEEA. The CDR3 sequence is CASSQSWTGRETQYF. For the CDR3, the DNA is TGTGCCAGCAGCCAATCCTGGACAGGGAGGGAGACCCAGTACTTC.

The gene calls are TRBV5-1 and TRBJ2-1; 8 nucleotides align to TRBD2. CDR1 is SGHRS and CDR2 is YFSETQ in the germline V gene. Trimming removed 3 bases from V and 6 bases from J; junction bases left unmatched: 8. This CDR3 spans 15 amino acids. The CDR3 DNA sequence: TGCGCCAGCAGCTCCAGCGGGAGCCCTTCCAATGAGCAGTTCTTC. This sequence encodes CASSSSGSPSNEQFF.

The chain employs TRBV7-2 and TRBJ2-1; D is unclear. V was shortened by 1 base and J by 4 bases, with 5 bases between the two germline ends. This CDR3 is 13 amino acids long. The germline CDR1 and CDR2 sequences are SGHTA and FQGNSA. CDR3 coding DNA: TGTGCCAGCAGCTTAGGCTGGTACAATGAGCAGTTCTTC. This sequence encodes CASSLGWYNEQFF.

This sequence joins TRBV30 and TRBJ1-5, with TRBD1 as a possible D gene (5 bases). Trimming pared 1 base from V and 6 bases from J, leaving 10 bases between. CDR1 and CDR2 from the germline V gene are GTSNPN and SVGIG (reference sequence). The CDR3 is 13 amino acids. The CDR3 region has the DNA TGTGCCTGGAGTGCTACGGGGACTCAGCCCCAGCATTTT. Residues: CAWSATGTQPQHF.

The chain employs TRBV6-5 and TRBJ1-4; D is unresolved. This CDR3 spans 13 amino acids. Germline-derived CDR1 and CDR2 are MNHEY and SVGAGI. With 6 bases removed from V and 10 bases from J, the gap between germline ends came to 15 bases. CDR3 residues: CASRRTNSGKLFF. The CDR3 DNA reads TGTGCCAGCAGGAGGACTAATTCAGGAAAACTGTTTTTT.

The CDR3 DNA sequence: TGTGCCAGCAGCTTGTATGAAGGAGGGAATCAGCCCCAGCATTTT. Residues: CASSLYEGGNQPQHF. The rearrangement joins TRBV7-8 to TRBJ1-5; D is ambiguous. CDR1 and CDR2 from the germline V gene are SGHVS and FQNEAQ. This CDR3 region has 15 residues. The V gene lost 3 bases and the J gene lost 4 bases, with 13 bases spanning the gap.

This clone qualifies as medium-sized. The rearrangement links TRBV14 to TRBJ1-2, with D hard to call. CDR1 SGHDN and CDR2 FVKESK come from the germline V gene. Trimming left V 0 bases short and J 8 bases short, with 7 bases between. The CDR3 extends over 12 amino acids. CDR3 in DNA: TGTGCCAGCAGCCAAGATCGACGGGGCTACACCTTC. Protein sequence: CASSQDRRGYTF.

J is TRBJ2-3 and V is TRBV5-8; 13 bases align to TRBD2. V was clipped by 0 bases and J by 8 bases; unmatched bases: 6. Germline assignment: CDR1 SGHTS and CDR2 YDEGEE. This CDR3 is 16 amino acids long. CDR3 protein: CASSLVLAGGPSTQYF. CDR3 in DNA: TGTGCCAGCAGCTTGGTACTAGCGGGAGGGCCGAGTACGCAGTATTTT.

V gene TRBV7-8 combines with J gene TRBJ1-2; TRBD1 aligns across 7 bases. The germline CDR1 and CDR2 sequences are SGHVS and FQNEAQ. V lost 6 bases to trimming and J lost 6 bases; unmatched junction nucleotides: 4. The CDR3 extends over 12 amino acids. The CDR3 region has the DNA TGTGCCAGCAGAACCACAGGGGATGGCTACACCTTC. Translated: CASRTTGDGYTF.

The chain is built from TRBV5-1 and TRBJ2-7, with 10 bases matching TRBD2. CDR3 size: 15 residues. Germline trimming cut 2 bases from V and 4 bases from J; bases unmatched to any gene: 6. Germline values: CDR1 SGHRS, CDR2 YFSETQ. CDR3 bases: TGCGCCAGCAGCTTAGGTAGCGGGGGGCCGTACGAGCAGTACTTC. It translates to CASSLGSGGPYEQYF.

The rearrangement joins TRBV5-1 to TRBJ2-3; 10 positions match TRBD1. CDR1 is SGHRS, CDR2 YFSETQ, per germline. The length of the CDR3 is 16 residues. Trimming cost V 0 bases and J 3 bases; bases outside gene matches: 4. The CDR3 region is CASSLAGGQGTDTQYF. In DNA, the CDR3 is TGCGCCAGCAGCTTGGCCGGGGGACAGGGGACAGATACGCAGTATTTT.

This chain links TRBV11-2 with TRBJ2-7; 7 positions agree with TRBD1. Germline V gene sequence: CDR1 SGHAT, CDR2 FQNNGV. The CDR3 covers 15 residues. Trimming removed 4 bases from V and 2 bases from J; junction bases left unmatched: 8. The CDR3 spells CASSSLEGGPYEQYF. The CDR3 coding sequence is TGTGCCAGCAGCTCCCTGGAAGGGGGCCCCTACGAGCAGTACTTC.

This clone appeared a few times. The rearrangement links TRBV18 to TRBJ1-1; 9 nucleotides match TRBD1. V gave up 2 bases and J gave up 1 base; unmatched junction bases: 8. From germline, CDR1 is KGHSH and CDR2 LQKENI. This CDR3 comprises 17 residues. The CDR3 coding sequence is TGTGCCAGCTCACCAACCGGGACAGGGATTGGGAACACTGAAGCTTTCTTT. Translated: CASSPTGTGIGNTEAFF.

V usage is TRBV7-2 and J usage is TRBJ1-1, with no clear D. This CDR3 comprises 15 residues. Trimming took off 1 base at V and 0 bases at J, with 9 bases between the two ends. CDR1 and CDR2 (germline): SGHTA, FQGNSA. CDR3 bases: TGTGCCAGCAGCTTAGGGATAGCCATGAACACTGAAGCTTTCTTT. Translated: CASSLGIAMNTEAFF. Full variable domain (missing parts from reference TRBV7-2 and TRBJ1-1): GAGVSQSPSNKVTEKGKDVELRCDPISGHTALYWYRQSLGQGLEFLIYFQGNSAPDKSGLPSDRFSAERTGGSVSTLTIQRTQQEDSAVYLCASSLGIAMNTEAFFGQGTRLTVV.

The chain employs TRBV2 and TRBJ2-6; 8 nucleotides line up with TRBD1. The CDR3 spans 19 residues. CDR1 is SNHLY and CDR2 is FYNNEI in the germline V gene. J gave up 4 bases and V 4 bases, and 15 bases lay outside the gene matches. The CDR3 loop reads CASSAPTGRTGTGANVLTF. The CDR3 coding sequence is TGTGCCAGCAGTGCCCCAACCGGGCGGACAGGGACCGGGGCCAACGTCCTGACTTTC.